This T cell receptor beta chain was identified during a study of T cells in localized non-small cell lung cancer (dated by TCRdb to 2018 to 2020). Study-level background: T cell repertoires of more than 200 early-stage NSCLC patients were analyzed, with tumors being compared against uninvolved tumor-adjacent lungs. The cohort comprised around 240 treatment-naïve NSCLC patients with resected, localized lung tumors. A mean age of roughly 64 years was recorded for the NSCLC patients, of whom 129 were male and more than 95 were female.

Broad study findings and their caveats: Longer overall survival was associated with higher blood T cell density, whereas shorter survival was associated with higher adjacent-lung clonality. A median of around 57 of the top 100 tumor clones were detected in paired uninvolved adjacent lung, and some 28 of these tumor clones were also found among the top 100 clones of the paired uninvolved adjacent lung. Uninvolved tumor-adjacent lung showed the highest T cell clonality, higher than tumor, which suggests more focused antigenic responses in the uninvolved tumor-adjacent lung. Because the study design was exploratory, TCR variables were selected using unadjusted p-values without false-discovery rate correction. Multi-region tumor sequencing was not performed, so intratumor heterogeneity could not be excluded.

This clone was observed a single time. No cognate antigen has been identified for it. No base quality information exists; no much larger clone differs at one position. The immunoSEQ Assay was used to sequence TCR beta CDR3 regions from DNA. As for the original processing: To compute T cell density, TCR beta template counts were normalized to usable DNA, which was estimated by amplifying housekeeping genes. Richness was estimated with the preseqR package, extrapolating to 400,000 templates for PBMC samples and 120,000 templates for tissue samples. Clonality was taken to be one minus Pielou's evenness. Differential abundance testing on productive amino-acid clonotypes, with a minimum total count of 5 and an alpha of 0.1, was used to identify tissue-enriched TCRs. Repertoire overlap between compartments was quantified with the Jaccard Index and Morisita Overlap Index. GLIPH grouped TCR beta CDR3s together with public tetramer-defined viral CDR3s, and a viral motif had to include at least three viral sequences and also show V-gene enrichment. TCRdb took this table from immuneACCESS and kept in-frame rearrangements with V and J called. Such tables lack part of the clones; where checked against another copy, unresolved V genes explain under half of the gap, and the rest is unexplained. The D gene and trimming were derived from the DNA, and the V and J assignments and clone size from that table. The sample has about 3,200 clones on record, around 30% of them singletons. Together, the top ten hold approximately 11% of the sample.

Uninvolved adjacent lung was taken at least 2 cm from the tumor margin and confirmed free of atypia by two independent pathologists. At diagnosis, peripheral blood, uninvolved tumor-adjacent lung and tumor were collected and were preserved as a mix of fresh-frozen and FFPE material. The CDR1 and CDR2 encoded by the germline V gene are SGHNT and YENEEA. V is clipped by 5 bases and J by 2 bases, and the sequence between their germline boundaries is 13 bases long. Taken from cysteine to phenylalanine, the CDR3 has 14 residues. This entry keeps only the CDR3 DNA: 42 bases, framed from base 1. The receptor's source is a woman aged 35-75 years with stage I lung adenocarcinoma. The rearrangement combines TRBV11-3 with TRBJ2-7; the D gene is perhaps TRBD2, from 5 matching bases. The starting material was normal lung tissue next to the tumor, obtained before any cancer treatment. The base sequence is TGTGCCAGCAGCCAAGCGGTCGAACCCTACGAGCAGTACTTC. Its protein product is CASSQAVEPYEQYF.